This section outlines one T cell receptor beta chain sequence together with its context. Profiled with immunoSEQ multiplex PCR; TCRdb holds only in-frame clones, not every one. The repertoire consists of some 110,000 clones, with approximately 87% occurring once and the leading ten covering approximately 15%. The data derive from a study of blood T cell repertoires in COVID-19. About the research overall: Some COVID-19 samples were acute and others convalescent; all came from the United States, Italy and Spain.

Specimen: peripheral blood. This TCR derives from a man between 50 and 59 years old with acute or convalescent COVID-19.

CDR3 DNA sequence: TGTGCCAGCAGCGGAGACAGGCTCTCTGGGGCCAACGTCCTGACTTTC. It translates to CASSGDRLSGANVLTF. The V call is TRBV5-4, the J call TRBJ2-6, with a tentative D call TRBD1 (6 bases). The germline V gene has CDR1 SGHNT and CDR2 YYREEE (reference sequence). V gave up 4 bases and J gave up 0 bases, with 11 bases separating them. This CDR3 is 16 amino acids long.